These T cell receptor beta chains were read from a single sample in a study of T-cell memory formation after mild COVID-19. Via MiXCR, TCRdb re-called the 5' RACE reads, giving one row per CDR3 protein. The sample lists about 270,000 distinct CDR3 sequences, 15% to 20% occurring once. Sequenced material: PBMCs or a T cell subset sorted from them (not recorded which). These receptor sequences come from a man aged 18 to 35 who had mild COVID-19 (a few samples of this study predate the infection). Cell type and time point are not known. The CDR3 runs from the conserved cysteine through the conserved F or W. The D gene is left open where the match is weak. Expanded clones are given a class, and other clones once, few, many or no size at all.

D gene,clone size,V gene,J gene,CDR3 protein,CDR3 DNA
TRBD2,NA,TRBV4-3,TRBJ2-2,CASSQDNFREGGELFF,TGCGCCAGCAGCCAAGATAACTTTCGGGAGGGCGGGGAGCTGTTTTTT
NA,NA,TRBV7-2,TRBJ1-1,CASSLKQGRNTEAFF,TGTGCCAGCAGCCTAAAACAGGGCAGGAACACTGAAGCTTTCTTT
TRBD1,few,TRBV6-2/TRBV6-3,TRBJ1-5,CGTGQGFQPQHF,TGTGGGACGGGACAGGGGTTTCAGCCCCAGCATTTT
TRBD1,NA,TRBV2,TRBJ2-1,CAGRDRGDGEQFF,TGTGCCGGAAGGGACAGGGGCGATGGGGAGCAGTTCTTC
NA,few,TRBV7-3,TRBJ2-6,CASSSVGGANVLTF,TGTGCCAGCAGCTCCGTGGGCGGGGCCAACGTCCTGACTTTC
TRBD2,NA,TRBV9,TRBJ2-2,CASSGRSGGAELFF,TGTGCCAGCAGCGGTCGTAGCGGGGGCGCGGAGCTGTTTTTT
TRBD1,NA,TRBV4-2,TRBJ2-5,CASSQTRDREQTQYF,TGTGCCAGCAGCCAGACCCGGGACAGGGAACAGACCCAGTACTTC
TRBD2,few,TRBV20-1,TRBJ2-1,CSARDPSGGLYEQFF,TGCAGTGCTAGAGATCCCAGCGGGGGGCTCTATGAGCAGTTCTTC
NA,few,TRBV5-1,TRBJ2-7,CASSFLTGNSYEQYF,TGCGCCAGCAGCTTCCTCACCGGGAACTCCTACGAGCAGTACTTC
TRBD1,few,TRBV7-7,TRBJ2-5,CASSLGTGGATQYF,TGTGCCAGCAGCTTGGGGACAGGAGGGGCGACCCAGTACTTC
TRBD1,NA,TRBV5-1,TRBJ1-2,CASSLGTPTGLYNYGYTF,TGCGCCAGCAGCTTGGGGACTCCGACAGGGCTGTATAACTATGGCTACACCTTC
TRBD2,many,TRBV12-3/TRBV12-4,TRBJ2-3,CASSSPIAGTQYF,TGTGCCAGCAGTTCACCTATAGCGGGGACGCAGTATTTT
TRBD2,NA,TRBV29-1,TRBJ2-7,CSARGLAAPGEQYF,TGCAGCGCGCGCGGACTAGCGGCCCCCGGGGAGCAGTACTTC
NA,many,TRBV20-1,TRBJ2-4,CSARSSQAKNIQYF,TGCAGTGCTAGGAGCTCTCAAGCCAAAAACATTCAGTACTTC
TRBD2,many,TRBV12-5,TRBJ2-3,CASGTSVTRGEDTDTQYF,TGTGCTAGTGGTACCTCCGTAACGCGGGGGGAAGACACAGATACGCAGTATTTT
NA,NA,TRBV12-3/TRBV12-4,TRBJ1-1,CASSLGTQNTEAFF,TGTGCCAGCAGTTTGGGGACACAGAACACTGAAGCTTTCTTT
NA,few,TRBV5-1,TRBJ2-2,CASSLEPPTPHTGELFF,TGCGCCAGCAGCTTGGAACCTCCGACCCCCCACACCGGGGAGCTGTTTTTT
NA,NA,TRBV5-6,TRBJ1-1,CASSLWGKVLNTEAFF,TGTGCCAGCAGCTTGTGGGGTAAGGTCCTGAACACTGAAGCTTTCTTT
NA,few,TRBV7-9,TRBJ2-4,CASSVTGAALAKNIQYF,TGTGCCAGCAGCGTTACGGGGGCAGCCCTAGCCAAAAACATTCAGTACTTC
TRBD1,NA,TRBV9,TRBJ1-4,CASSDRGQATREKLFF,TGTGCCAGCAGCGATCGAGGACAGGCCACCCGGGAAAAACTGTTTTTT
NA,few,TRBV4-1,TRBJ1-3,CASSQAGSRNTIYF,TGCGCCAGCAGCCAAGCAGGGTCCAGAAACACCATATATTTT
NA,NA,TRBV5-1,TRBJ2-2,CASSLEGNTGELFF,TGCGCCAGCAGCTTGGAAGGGAACACCGGGGAGCTGTTTTTT
NA,NA,TRBV19,TRBJ1-2,CASSTTGFGAYGYTF,TGTGCCAGTAGCACGACAGGCTTCGGCGCCTATGGCTACACCTTC
NA,few,TRBV7-9,TRBJ2-2,CASSLFRADTGELFF,TGTGCCAGCAGCTTATTCAGAGCGGACACCGGGGAGCTGTTTTTT
NA,few,TRBV6-2/TRBV6-3,TRBJ2-5,CASSYSSKTQYF,TGTGCCAGCAGTTACTCGTCGAAGACCCAGTACTTC
TRBD1,many,TRBV6-5,TRBJ2-2,CASRLPDRDTGELFF,TGTGCCAGCAGACTCCCGGACAGGGACACCGGGGAGCTGTTTTTT
NA,NA,TRBV19,TRBJ2-7,CASSMNAFAYEQYF,TGTGCCAGTAGTATGAACGCTTTCGCCTACGAGCAGTACTTC
NA,NA,TRBV7-2,TRBJ1-5,CASSPRSSDQPQHF,TGTGCCAGCAGCCCCCGTTCATCAGATCAGCCCCAGCATTTT
TRBD1,NA,TRBV25-1,TRBJ1-1,CASSGTGTVEAFF,TGTGCCAGCAGCGGAACCGGGACAGTGGAAGCTTTCTTT
NA,NA,TRBV5-1,TRBJ1-2,CASSPMQTGTHSYGYTF,TGCGCCAGCAGCCCAATGCAGACCGGGACGCACAGCTATGGCTACACCTTC
NA,few,TRBV7-3,TRBJ2-1,CASSRAGPSSYNEQFF,TGTGCCAGCAGCCGGGCCGGACCTAGCTCCTACAATGAGCAGTTCTTC
NA,NA,TRBV12-3/TRBV12-4,TRBJ1-2,CASSLMAQGGGDGYTF,TGTGCCAGCAGTTTAATGGCCCAGGGTGGCGGAGATGGCTACACCTTC
TRBD2,few,TRBV29-1,TRBJ2-3,CSSGGERGGPTDTQYF,TGCAGCTCCGGGGGTGAGCGGGGGGGCCCCACAGATACGCAGTATTTT
NA,few,TRBV20-1,TRBJ2-3,CSVRRWRQGGTDTQYF,TGCAGTGTTCGGCGTTGGAGGCAGGGCGGCACAGATACGCAGTATTTT
NA,NA,TRBV7-2,TRBJ2-5,CASSRTLKETQYF,TGTGCCAGCAGCCGGACACTTAAAGAGACCCAGTACTTC
NA,many,TRBV20-1,TRBJ2-4,CSARVRVVKNIQYF,TGCAGTGCTAGAGTCAGGGTCGTCAAAAACATTCAGTACTTC
NA,NA,TRBV11-2,TRBJ2-6,CASSFAGSGANVLTF,TGTGCCAGCTCGTTCGCGGGGTCTGGGGCCAACGTCCTGACTTTC
NA,few,TRBV12-3/TRBV12-4,TRBJ1-1,CASSGLGTHNTEAFF,TGTGCCAGCAGTGGCCTCGGGACGCACAACACTGAAGCTTTCTTT
NA,NA,TRBV5-1,TRBJ2-3,CASSLGQAWADTQYF,TGCGCCAGCAGCTTGGGACAGGCCTGGGCAGATACGCAGTATTTT
TRBD2,few,TRBV4-3,TRBJ2-1,CASSQDGGSGRNNEQFF,TGCGCCAGCAGCCAAGATGGGGGTAGCGGGAGAAACAATGAGCAGTTCTTC
TRBD1,few,TRBV7-9,TRBJ1-5,CASSTGDSSNQPQHF,TGTGCCAGCAGCACCGGGGACAGTAGCAATCAGCCCCAGCATTTT
NA,few,TRBV4-3,TRBJ2-2,CASSYREFTGELFF,TGCGCCAGCAGCTACCGGGAGTTCACCGGGGAGCTGTTTTTT
NA,few,TRBV6-2/TRBV6-3,TRBJ1-5,CASSKRGLNQPQHF,TGTGCCAGCAGTAAACGGGGGCTCAATCAGCCCCAGCATTTT
NA,NA,TRBV12-3/TRBV12-4,TRBJ2-5,CASSLEGTLKETQYF,TGTGCAAGCAGTTTAGAAGGGACTCTTAAAGAGACCCAGTACTTC
TRBD1,few,TRBV29-1,TRBJ2-7,CSVDRGDEQYF,TGCAGCGTGGACAGGGGAGACGAGCAGTACTTC
TRBD1,few,TRBV30,TRBJ1-4,CAWSPLNPGQLEKLFF,TGTGCCTGGAGTCCACTAAATCCGGGACAGTTGGAGAAACTGTTTTTT
TRBD2,few,TRBV7-2,TRBJ2-1,CASSLGLAGWEQFF,TGTGCCAGCAGCTTAGGGCTAGCGGGGTGGGAGCAGTTCTTC
NA,few,TRBV27,TRBJ1-2,CASSLSAFYGYTF,TGTGCCAGCAGTTTATCAGCGTTCTATGGCTACACCTTC
NA,NA,TRBV27,TRBJ2-7,CASSFSPGRGSYEQYF,TGTGCCAGCAGTTTCTCCCCCGGCAGGGGATCCTACGAGCAGTACTTC
NA,NA,TRBV9,TRBJ2-2,CASSARRGSNTGELFF,TGTGCCAGCAGCGCGAGGAGGGGATCGAACACCGGGGAGCTGTTTTTT
NA,NA,TRBV5-6,TRBJ1-1,CASSFTVMNTEAFF,TGTGCCAGCAGCTTCACAGTTATGAACACTGAAGCTTTCTTT
NA,many,TRBV20-1,TRBJ2-7,CSAIVALTYEQYF,TGCAGTGCTATTGTCGCGTTAACCTACGAGCAGTACTTC
TRBD2,NA,TRBV7-9,TRBJ2-1,CASSLALIAGGYNEQFF,TGTGCCAGCAGCCTAGCCCTTATAGCGGGGGGTTACAATGAGCAGTTCTTC
TRBD1,NA,TRBV29-1,TRBJ2-1,CSAGPDGDRGLLGNEQFF,TGCAGCGCCGGGCCTGACGGGGACAGGGGGCTATTGGGCAATGAGCAGTTCTTC
NA,few,TRBV7-9,TRBJ1-1,CATSTRQNTEAFF,TGTGCCACCTCCACCCGCCAGAACACTGAAGCTTTCTTT
NA,NA,TRBV19,TRBJ1-2,CASSIGEGPWVNYGYTF,TGTGCCAGTAGTATAGGAGAAGGACCGTGGGTAAACTATGGCTACACCTTC
NA,few,TRBV6-5,TRBJ2-7,CASQSPNYEQYF,TGTGCCAGCCAATCCCCCAACTACGAGCAGTACTTC